Below, one T cell receptor (beta chain) is given with its context. These data belong to a study of PD-L1 blockade in urothelial cancer. Across the study: Patients had received 0 to 3 prior chemotherapy regimens.

The assay was immunoSEQ multiplex PCR, and TCRdb's table has in-frame clones only and misses some. The sample records tens of thousands of clones, 80% to 90% being singletons. Stated time point: peripheral blood 6 weeks after treatment start. Patients in the study were battling locally advanced or metastatic urothelial carcinoma. The receptor's source is a man aged 70-80 years with urothelial cancer. The sample was PBMCs, taken around atezolizumab (anti-PD-L1) treatment.

CDR3 sequence: CASSYLGAWSNSYNEQFF. DNA for the CDR3: TGTGCCAGCAGTTATCTTGGTGCGTGGAGTAACTCCTACAATGAGCAGTTCTTC. The J gene is TRBJ2-1, the V gene TRBV28, with no clear D. Per germline, CDR1 MDHEN and CDR2 SYDVKM. Trimming took 4 bases from V and 0 from J, leaving 19 bases between them. CDR3 length: 18 amino acids. The full variable domain, in which reference TRBV28 and TRBJ2-1 provide the parts outside the CDR3, is DVKVTQSSRYLVKRTGEKVFLECVQDMDHENMFWYRQDPGLGLRLIYFSYDVKMKEKGDIPEGYSVSREKKERFSLILESASTNQTSMYLCASSYLGAWSNSYNEQFFGPGTRLTVL.